Described below is a single T cell receptor beta chain sequence and its context. Germline-derived CDR1 and CDR2 are SGHKS and YYEKEE (reference sequence). The ends were cut back, 0 bases at V and 2 bases at J, with 9 bases in the middle. The length of the CDR3 is 14 residues. This entry belongs to a study of T cell changes during pregnancy in multiple sclerosis. Repertoires were generated with immunoSEQ multiplex PCR, while TCRdb's copy carries only in-frame clones and drops some. The table records 50,000 or so clones, around 94% of them present only once. The gene calls are TRBV5-5 and TRBJ2-7; TRBD1 might be the D (5 bases). The receptor comes from a female donor with multiple sclerosis, enrolled in a pregnancy study. The sequences come from CD4+ T cells from peripheral blood mononuclear cells, collected in the second trimester of pregnancy. CDR3 region: CASSLGRGPYEQYF. The CDR3 nucleotides are TGTGCCAGCAGCTTGGGAAGGGGTCCCTACGAGCAGTACTTC.